This TCR beta chain was retrieved from a study of T-cell memory formation after mild COVID-19. A single record per CDR3 protein comes from TCRdb applying MiXCR to the 5' RACE reads. The sample records 400,000 to 550,000 distinct CDR3 sequences, about 23% being singletons. This clonotype was seen a handful of times. Its target is not known. The junction and the germline gene differ at one end; a read error may be behind it. Points from the study as a whole: Contracting clones, day 15 to 85, had balanced CD4/CD8, and later expanders favored CD4+. Memory sampled before infection contained some responding clones, suggesting cross-reactive memory joined.

CDR3 size: 14 residues. In germline, CDR1 is SGHTA, CDR2 FQGNSA. The specimen was PBMCs or a T cell subset sorted from them (not recorded which). The J gene is TRBJ2-1, the V gene TRBV7-2; 10 bases line up with TRBD1. The receptor comes from an adult woman who had mild COVID-19 (a few samples of this study predate the infection). Cell type and time point are not known. The CDR3 protein is CASNLEGQGYEQFF. CDR3 DNA: TGTGCCAGCAACTTAGAGGGACAGGGGTATGAGCAGTTCTTC.